This note documents a single T cell receptor (beta chain) sequence. Positively selected for CCR7, the CD45RO-negative cells used as naive CD8 cells excluded terminally differentiated effector memory CD45RA+ cells. This sample was included in a study of shared clonotypes between healthy human individuals. The protocol was immunoSEQ multiplex PCR, while the TCRdb copy is restricted to in-frame clones and leaves out a portion. The sample consists of over 800,000 clones, over 90% of them appearing once. The sample was naive CD8+ T cells sorted from blood. This receptor was taken from a man younger than 45 in good health.

CDR3 protein: CASSQGWGNEQFF. The CDR3 nucleotides read TGTGCCAGCAGCCAAGGGTGGGGCAATGAGCAGTTCTTC. The chain couples TRBV5-6 to TRBJ2-1; D unclear. The CDR3 extends over 13 amino acids. V gave up 4 bases and J gave up 6 bases, with 11 bases separating them. CDR1 is SGHDT, CDR2 YYEEEE, per germline.